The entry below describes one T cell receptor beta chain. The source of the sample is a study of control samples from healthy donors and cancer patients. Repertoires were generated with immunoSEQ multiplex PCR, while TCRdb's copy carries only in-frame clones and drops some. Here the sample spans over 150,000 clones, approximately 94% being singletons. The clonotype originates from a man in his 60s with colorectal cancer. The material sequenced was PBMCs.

CDR3 sequence (DNA): TGTGCCAGCAGTACCTCCGGGACAGGGGCTGAGAATGAGCAGTTCTTC. Translation gives CASSTSGTGAENEQFF. The gene calls are TRBV6-2 or TRBV6-3 and TRBJ2-1; 10 nucleotides match TRBD1. J gave up 7 bases and V 5 bases, and 11 bases lay outside the gene matches. The CDR3 loop spans 16 amino acids. The germline V gene has CDR1 MNHEY and CDR2 SVGEGT.